These T cell receptor beta chains were read from a single sample in a study of blood T cell dynamics during melanoma immunotherapy. Here immunoSEQ multiplex PCR was the method, and the copy in TCRdb shows in-frame clones only, minus some. The sample yields some 10,000 clones, around 86% seen once. The source was blood, collected from a patient treated with checkpoint blockade. The receptors originated from a human donor with melanoma. Both conserved end residues are part of each CDR3. A D gene is named only where the DNA matches it firmly. A clone size is listed for some rows: how often the clone was seen (once, few, many), or a class if it is expanded.

cdr3_aa: CASSQAFSGDGYTF; cdr3_nt: TGCGCCAGCAGCCAAGCGTTCTCAGGGGATGGCTACACCTTC; clone_size: once; j_call: TRBJ1-2; d_call: -; cdr3_length: 14; v_call: TRBV4-3
cdr3_aa: CASSSGQASNYGYTF; cdr3_nt: TGCGCCAGCAGCTCGGGACAGGCGAGTAACTATGGCTACACCTTC; clone_size: -; j_call: TRBJ1-2; d_call: TRBD1; cdr3_length: 15; v_call: TRBV5-1
cdr3_aa: CASSQERSVRTEAFF; cdr3_nt: TGCGCCAGCAGCCAAGAAAGGTCCGTTCGGACTGAAGCTTTCTTT; clone_size: -; j_call: TRBJ1-1; d_call: -; cdr3_length: 15; v_call: TRBV4-3
cdr3_aa: CASTGQPNTEAFF; cdr3_nt: TGTGCCAGCACGGGACAGCCGAACACTGAAGCTTTCTTT; clone_size: -; j_call: TRBJ1-1; d_call: TRBD1; cdr3_length: 13; v_call: TRBV2
cdr3_aa: CASSQLDSFYGELFF; cdr3_nt: TGCGCCAGCAGCCAACTGGACAGCTTTTACGGGGAGCTGTTTTTT; clone_size: -; j_call: TRBJ2-2; d_call: -; cdr3_length: 15; v_call: TRBV5-1
cdr3_aa: CASSIVAVNYGYTF; cdr3_nt: TGTGCCAGTAGTATAGTCGCGGTTAACTATGGCTACACCTTC; clone_size: -; j_call: TRBJ1-2; d_call: -; cdr3_length: 14; v_call: TRBV19
cdr3_aa: CASSPMTGNYGYTF; cdr3_nt: TGTGCCAGCAGTCCTATGACAGGGAACTATGGCTACACCTTC; clone_size: -; j_call: TRBJ1-2; d_call: TRBD1; cdr3_length: 14; v_call: TRBV2
cdr3_aa: CASSRQGEGTDTQYF; cdr3_nt: TGTGCCAGCAGCCGACAGGGGGAGGGGACAGATACGCAGTATTTT; clone_size: once; j_call: TRBJ2-3; d_call: TRBD1; cdr3_length: 15; v_call: TRBV2
cdr3_aa: CASSPNPVMNTEAFF; cdr3_nt: TGTGCCAGCAGTCCGAACCCAGTCATGAACACTGAAGCTTTCTTT; clone_size: few; j_call: TRBJ1-1; d_call: -; cdr3_length: 15; v_call: TRBV6-5
cdr3_aa: CASSLSGQVGVEAFF; cdr3_nt: TGTGCCAGCTCCCTCAGTGGACAGGTCGGGGTTGAAGCTTTCTTT; clone_size: once; j_call: TRBJ1-1; d_call: TRBD1; cdr3_length: 15; v_call: TRBV18
cdr3_aa: CASSLAGTDMNTEAFF; cdr3_nt: TGTGCCAGCAGCTTGGCAGGGACGGACATGAACACTGAAGCTTTCTTT; clone_size: -; j_call: TRBJ1-1; d_call: -; cdr3_length: 16; v_call: TRBV7-6
cdr3_aa: CASSLSAGNSPLHF; cdr3_nt: TGTGCCAGCAGCTTGAGTGCAGGGAATTCACCCCTCCACTTT; clone_size: -; j_call: TRBJ1-6; d_call: -; cdr3_length: 14; v_call: TRBV5-6
cdr3_aa: CASTLQRGPYEQYF; cdr3_nt: TGTGCCAGCACCCTCCAGAGGGGCCCCTACGAGCAGTACTTC; clone_size: -; j_call: TRBJ2-7; d_call: -; cdr3_length: 14; v_call: TRBV5-8
cdr3_aa: CASSLRTSGGGETQYF; cdr3_nt: TGTGCCAGCAGCCTTCGGACTAGCGGGGGCGGTGAGACCCAGTACTTC; clone_size: -; j_call: TRBJ2-5; d_call: TRBD2; cdr3_length: 16; v_call: TRBV5-4
cdr3_aa: CASSLIRGRGNSPLHF; cdr3_nt: TGTGCCAGCAGCTTAATAAGAGGGCGGGGGAATTCACCCCTCCACTTT; clone_size: -; j_call: TRBJ1-6; d_call: -; cdr3_length: 16; v_call: TRBV11-2
cdr3_aa: CATSRDVPGTFYNEQFF; cdr3_nt: TGTGCCACCAGCAGAGACGTTCCCGGGACTTTCTACAATGAGCAGTTCTTC; clone_size: -; j_call: TRBJ2-1; d_call: -; cdr3_length: 17; v_call: TRBV15
cdr3_aa: CSVVYGTLNTGELFF; cdr3_nt: TGCAGCGTTGTTTATGGGACATTGAACACCGGGGAGCTGTTTTTT; clone_size: few; j_call: TRBJ2-2; d_call: -; cdr3_length: 15; v_call: TRBV29-1
cdr3_aa: CASSIVSALGTYNEQFF; cdr3_nt: TGTGCCAGTAGTATAGTGTCTGCTCTGGGGACCTACAATGAGCAGTTCTTC; clone_size: -; j_call: TRBJ2-1; d_call: -; cdr3_length: 17; v_call: TRBV19
cdr3_aa: CASGFRGGRTDTQYF; cdr3_nt: TGTGCTAGTGGTTTCCGCGGGGGACGCACAGATACGCAGTATTTT; clone_size: -; j_call: TRBJ2-3; d_call: TRBD2; cdr3_length: 15; v_call: TRBV12-5
cdr3_aa: CASSYRLAGDIQYF; cdr3_nt: TGTGCCAGCAGCTACCGACTAGCGGGTGACATTCAGTACTTC; clone_size: -; j_call: TRBJ2-4; d_call: TRBD2; cdr3_length: 14; v_call: TRBV9
cdr3_aa: CASSLLGASQPQHF; cdr3_nt: TGTGCCAGCAGCTTGTTGGGGGCGAGTCAGCCCCAGCATTTT; clone_size: -; j_call: TRBJ1-5; d_call: -; cdr3_length: 14; v_call: TRBV5-6
cdr3_aa: CASSPRTTNYGYTF; cdr3_nt: TGTGCCAGCAGCCCGAGGACAACTAACTATGGCTACACCTTC; clone_size: -; j_call: TRBJ1-2; d_call: -; cdr3_length: 14; v_call: TRBV7-2
cdr3_aa: CASSLRQDPNYGYTF; cdr3_nt: TGTGCCAGCAGCTTACGGCAGGATCCTAACTATGGCTACACCTTC; clone_size: -; j_call: TRBJ1-2; d_call: -; cdr3_length: 15; v_call: TRBV7-2
cdr3_aa: CASSLSGGTNSPLHF; cdr3_nt: TGTGCCAGCAGCCTCTCCGGGGGGACCAATTCACCCCTCCACTTT; clone_size: -; j_call: TRBJ1-6; d_call: -; cdr3_length: 15; v_call: TRBV7-9
cdr3_aa: CASSPMDRAGTGELFF; cdr3_nt: TGCGCCAGCAGCCCTATGGACAGGGCCGGCACCGGGGAGCTGTTTTTT; clone_size: -; j_call: TRBJ2-2; d_call: TRBD1; cdr3_length: 16; v_call: TRBV5-1
cdr3_aa: CASSDRGFSTDTQYF; cdr3_nt: TGTGCCAGCAGCGACCGGGGTTTTAGCACAGATACGCAGTATTTT; clone_size: -; j_call: TRBJ2-3; d_call: -; cdr3_length: 15; v_call: TRBV7-2
cdr3_aa: CASRRGSAGNTIYF; cdr3_nt: TGTGCCAGCAGAAGGGGCTCCGCTGGAAACACCATATATTTT; clone_size: -; j_call: TRBJ1-3; d_call: -; cdr3_length: 14; v_call: TRBV2
cdr3_aa: CASTRGGGNTIYF; cdr3_nt: TGTGCCAGCACCCGAGGGGGTGGAAACACCATATATTTT; clone_size: -; j_call: TRBJ1-3; d_call: -; cdr3_length: 13; v_call: TRBV6-5
cdr3_aa: CASSPWGTGTENTGELFF; cdr3_nt: TGCGCCAGCAGTCCCTGGGGGACCGGGACAGAGAACACCGGGGAGCTGTTTTTT; clone_size: -; j_call: TRBJ2-2; d_call: TRBD1; cdr3_length: 18; v_call: TRBV5-1
cdr3_aa: CASRGDIPTDTQYF; cdr3_nt: TGTGCCAGCAGGGGGGACATACCAACAGATACGCAGTATTTT; clone_size: -; j_call: TRBJ2-3; d_call: -; cdr3_length: 14; v_call: TRBV7-9
cdr3_aa: CAWSAAPMLAKNIQYF; cdr3_nt: TGTGCCTGGAGTGCAGCTCCGATGTTGGCCAAAAACATTCAGTACTTC; clone_size: -; j_call: TRBJ2-4; d_call: -; cdr3_length: 16; v_call: TRBV30
cdr3_aa: CASSLDPGGRVRELFF; cdr3_nt: TGTGCCAGCAGCTTAGATCCTGGAGGCAGGGTCCGGGAGCTGTTTTTT; clone_size: -; j_call: TRBJ2-2; d_call: -; cdr3_length: 16; v_call: TRBV11-2
cdr3_aa: CASSRGQGNGYTF; cdr3_nt: TGTGCCAGTAGCCGGGGACAGGGGAATGGCTACACCTTC; clone_size: -; j_call: TRBJ1-2; d_call: TRBD1; cdr3_length: 13; v_call: TRBV19
cdr3_aa: CASSPGQGTDTQYF; cdr3_nt: TGTGCCAGTAGTCCCGGACAGGGTACAGATACGCAGTATTTT; clone_size: -; j_call: TRBJ2-3; d_call: TRBD1; cdr3_length: 14; v_call: TRBV19